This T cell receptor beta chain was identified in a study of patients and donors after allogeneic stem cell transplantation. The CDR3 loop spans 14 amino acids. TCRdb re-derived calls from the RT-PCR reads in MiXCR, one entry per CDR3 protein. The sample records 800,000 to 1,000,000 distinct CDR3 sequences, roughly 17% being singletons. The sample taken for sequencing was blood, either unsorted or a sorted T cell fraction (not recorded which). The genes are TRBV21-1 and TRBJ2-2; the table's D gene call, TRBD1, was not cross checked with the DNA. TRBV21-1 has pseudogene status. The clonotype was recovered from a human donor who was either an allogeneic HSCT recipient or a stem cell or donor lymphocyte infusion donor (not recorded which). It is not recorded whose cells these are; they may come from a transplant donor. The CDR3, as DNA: TGTGCCAGCAGCAAGGGAGACAGTCCCCCGGGGCTGTTTTTT. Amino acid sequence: CASSKGDSPPGLFF.